This T cell receptor beta chain originates from a study of blood T cell repertoires in COVID-19. Study summary: Researchers got acute and convalescent COVID-19 samples from the United States, Italy and Spain. PBMCs, B-cell-depleted T cells, or T cells provided the cDNA or gDNA that made up the material.

Under the authors' procedure: Reference gene primer amplification yielded estimated nucleated cell counts. Assay used: immunoSEQ multiplex PCR; TCRdb lists only in-frame clones, some missing. From that table come the V and J calls and clone size; the DNA was used to work out D and trimming. There are some 210,000 clones in the sample; about 89% occur only once, and around 6.5% lies in the top ten. Trimming at V came to 3 bases and at J to 1 base, leaving 8 bases not matched to a gene. The CDR3 is 17 amino acids. Germline CDR1 reads SGHDN; CDR2 reads FVKESK. The chain recombines TRBV14 with TRBJ1-1, with TRBD1 matching over 10 bases. Specimen: peripheral blood. This TCR came from a man aged 60 to 69 who had recovered from COVID-19. The CDR3 DNA reads TGTGCCAGCAGCCATGTCCCGGGACAGGGGCCGAACACTGAAGCTTTCTTT. Its protein product is CASSHVPGQGPNTEAFF.